Listed here are 25 T cell receptor beta chains from one sample, sequenced in a study of CD8 T cells in ankylosing spondylitis. Study observations and caveats: Seven to nine highly homologous variants formed a TCR beta motif that appeared characteristic of ankylosing spondylitis blood.

TCRdb reanalysed the 5' RACE reads using MiXCR and keeps one entry per CDR3 protein. The sample holds around 770,000 distinct CDR3 sequences, around 19% seen once. Antigens for these TCRs are unknown. The source material was blood, either unsorted or a sorted T cell fraction (not recorded which). These receptors all come from a male donor with ankylosing spondylitis.

V and J are TRBV5-3 and TRBJ1-5; D possibly corresponds to TRBD1 (5 bases). TRBV5-3 is flagged as an ORF with uncertain function. The CDR3 length is 16 residues. V was clipped by 1 base and J by 0 bases, with 11 bases between them. CDR3 sequence: CARSLKRGYSNQPQHF. The CDR3 DNA is TGTGCCAGAAGCTTGAAGCGGGGGTATAGCAATCAGCCCCAGCATTTT.

This clonotype was seen a few times. The J gene is TRBJ2-1, the V gene TRBV5-1; 7 bases match TRBD2. The ends lost 1 base at V and 0 bases at J; junction bases unmatched: 4. The length of the CDR3 is 16 residues. Per germline, CDR1 SGHRS and CDR2 YFSETQ. This chain's CDR3 is CASSLLAESSYNEQFF. CDR3 in DNA: TGCGCCAGCAGCTTGCTAGCGGAAAGCTCCTACAATGAGCAGTTCTTC.

This clonotype has a count of ten or more. The V gene is TRBV15, the J gene TRBJ2-3; 10 nucleotides agree with TRBD2. In germline, CDR1 is LNHNV, CDR2 YYDKDF (reference sequence). CDR3 length: 16 amino acids. V shed 2 bases, J shed 4 bases, and the junction held 6 bases outside the gene matches. The CDR3 sequence is CATSRTLAGAADTQYF. The DNA for the CDR3 is TGTGCCACCAGCAGAACCCTAGCGGGAGCCGCAGATACGCAGTATTTT.

Only a few counts were recorded for this clonotype. This chain uses TRBV7-2 with TRBJ2-5, with D possibly TRBD1 on 6 matching bases. The CDR3 is 13 amino acids. The germline CDR1 and CDR2 sequences are SGHTA and FQGNSA. Trimming took 5 bases from V and 3 from J, leaving 10 bases between them. The CDR3 DNA is TGTGCCAGCAGCGCCGGACAGAAAGAGACCCAGTACTTC. Its protein product is CASSAGQKETQYF.

This rearrangement joins TRBV11-1 to TRBJ1-4; D is possibly TRBD1 (6 bases). The CDR3 length is 18 residues. Per the germline V gene, CDR1 is SGHAT and CDR2 is FQDESV (reference sequence). The V end lost 4 bases, the J end lost 8 bases, and 26 bases lay between the germline ends. For the CDR3, the DNA is TGTGCCAGCAGCTACCCCATAGACGGGGGCGAGATTCGGGAAAAACTGTTTTTT. This gives the protein CASSYPIDGGEIREKLFF.

Only a few counts were recorded for this clonotype. The CDR3 here is CSARPGTNEKLFF. CDR3 nucleotides: TGCAGTGCTAGACCAGGGACTAATGAAAAACTGTTTTTT. V usage is TRBV20-1 and J usage is TRBJ1-4; TRBD1 is a possible D gene (5 bases). V was trimmed by 2 bases and J by 2 bases, leaving 6 bases between them. CDR1 and CDR2 from the germline V gene are DFQATT and SNEGSKA (reference sequence). The CDR3 consists of 13 residues.

This chain connects TRBV5-1 to TRBJ1-4, with 8 bases aligning to TRBD1. The CDR3 runs to 15 residues. Germline V lookup: CDR1 SGHRS, CDR2 YFSETQ. Losses at the gene ends were 5 bases for V and 7 bases for J; bases not matched to a gene: 10. Here the CDR3 reads CASRVSTGDSEKLFF. CDR3 DNA sequence: TGCGCCAGCAGAGTGTCGACAGGGGATAGTGAAAAACTGTTTTTT.

A few counts support this clonotype. The chain recombines TRBV12-3 or TRBV12-4 with TRBJ1-2; 7 bases line up with TRBD1. This CDR3 comprises 15 residues. V trimming: 1 base; J trimming: 0 bases; junction bases outside the gene matches: 2. The CDR3 region is CASSLVGTANYGYTF. The CDR3 region has the DNA TGTGCCAGCAGTTTAGTCGGGACAGCTAACTATGGCTACACCTTC.

V is TRBV20-1 and J is TRBJ2-7; possible D gene TRBD2, 6 bases. The CDR3 spans 13 residues. CDR1 and CDR2 (germline): DFQATT, SNEGSKA (reference sequence). Between the trimmed V and J ends, which lost 6 bases and 6 bases, there was a span of 18 bases. CDR3 region: CSAGAGRWAEQYF. DNA for the CDR3: TGCAGTGCCGGGGCGGGGAGATGGGCCGAGCAGTACTTC.

The J gene is TRBJ1-1, the V gene TRBV11-1, with D perhaps matching TRBD1 (5 bases). CDR1 and CDR2 from the germline V gene are SGHAT and FQDESV (reference sequence). V lost 2 bases to trimming and J lost 5 bases, with 12 bases between them. This CDR3 is built from 14 residues. CDR3 protein: CASSLLYDRTEAFF. In DNA form, the CDR3 reads TGTGCCAGCAGCTTACTTTACGACAGAACTGAAGCTTTCTTT.

The sample holds a few counts of this clonotype. The chain joins TRBV6-5 to TRBJ1-6; D is undetermined. The V gene lost 0 bases and the J gene lost 0 bases, with 6 bases spanning the gap. From germline, CDR1 is MNHEY and CDR2 SVGAGI. CDR3 length: 16 residues. In DNA, the CDR3 is TGTGCCAGCAGTTACTCGGTGGGCTCCTATAATTCACCCCTCCACTTT. Protein: CASSYSVGSYNSPLHF.

The table lists this clonotype with a few counts. The chain employs TRBV9 and TRBJ2-3; no clear D. Germline V CDR1 and CDR2: SGDLS, YYNGEE. This CDR3 is 13 amino acids long. V lost 4 bases and J lost 4, with 10 bases in between. In nucleotides, the CDR3 is TGTGCCAGCAGCACCCGCGGAGCAGATACGCAGTATTTT. Encoded protein: CASSTRGADTQYF.

The chain carries TRBV28 and TRBJ2-3, with TRBD2 as a possible D gene (6 bases). Per germline, CDR1 MDHEN and CDR2 SYDVKM. The ends were cut back, 3 bases at V and 3 bases at J, with 19 bases in the middle. This CDR3 comprises 17 residues. CDR3 nucleotide sequence: TGTGCCAGCAGTTTCAGCGGGCCCTACCTTTCTACAGATACGCAGTATTTT. Residues: CASSFSGPYLSTDTQYF.

A single count supports this clonotype. The chain combines TRBV20-1 with TRBJ1-1, with 7 positions matching TRBD1. Germline V gives CDR1 DFQATT, CDR2 SNEGSKA (reference sequence). J gave up 0 bases and V 0 bases, and 7 bases lay outside the gene matches. The CDR3 consists of 16 residues. CDR3 DNA: TGCAGTGCTAGAGATCCCCGACAGGGACTGAACACTGAAGCTTTCTTT. Translation gives CSARDPRQGLNTEAFF.

Ten or more counts support this clonotype. The CDR3 here is CASSLPGSGNTIYF. In nucleotides, the CDR3 is TGCGCCAGCAGCTTGCCAGGCTCTGGAAACACCATATATTTT. The chain employs TRBV5-1 and TRBJ1-3; D gene ambiguous. CDR1 and CDR2 from the germline V gene are SGHRS and YFSETQ. V shed 1 base and J shed 0 bases, with 5 bases lying between them. The CDR3 is 14 residues long.

This clonotype came up once. The J gene is TRBJ2-2, the V gene TRBV6-5, with 7 bases identical to TRBD1. The CDR3 loop spans 19 amino acids. Germline V gene sequence: CDR1 MNHEY, CDR2 SVGAGI. Trimming removed 0 bases from V and 3 bases from J; junction bases left unmatched: 13. The CDR3 sequence is CASSYSPRGGQRDTGELFF. Written as DNA, the CDR3 is TGTGCCAGCAGTTACTCTCCCCGAGGGGGACAGAGGGACACCGGGGAGCTGTTTTTT.

This clonotype was observed a few times. The chain uses TRBV29-1 and TRBJ1-1; TRBD1 agrees at 10 bases. Trimming removed 7 bases from V and 5 bases from J; junction bases left unmatched: 4. Germline V gene data show CDR1 as SQVTM and CDR2 as ANQGSEA. The CDR3 is 12 residues long. The CDR3 DNA reads as TGCAGCGGGACAGGGGGATTAACTGAAGCTTTCTTT. It encodes CSGTGGLTEAFF.

This clonotype has just a few counts. The DNA for the CDR3 is TGTGCCAGCAGCTTCAGACAGGGGGCAAGCACTGAAGCTTTCTTT. Translation gives CASSFRQGASTEAFF. The chain employs TRBV7-2 and TRBJ1-1; 10 bases are a match to TRBD1. This CDR3 is built from 15 residues. Looked up from germline, CDR1 is SGHTA and CDR2 is FQGNSA. The J segment lost 4 bases and the V segment lost 3 bases, leaving 5 bases of the junction unmatched.

The chain employs TRBV10-3 and TRBJ2-7; 7 positions agree with TRBD2. From germline, CDR1 is ENHRY and CDR2 SYGVKD. CDR3 length: 15 residues. With 3 bases clipped from V and 0 bases from J, the junction kept 5 bases outside the gene matches. CDR3 DNA sequence: TGTGCCATCAGTGACGAAGCGGGGAGCTCCTACGAGCAGTACTTC. It translates to CAISDEAGSSYEQYF.

This clonotype has more than one count but fewer than ten. The rearrangement uses TRBV20-1 and TRBJ1-4, with unresolved D. V lost 2 bases and J lost 8, with 12 bases in between. This CDR3 has 13 amino acids. Germline CDR1 reads DFQATT; CDR2 reads SNEGSKA (reference sequence). The CDR3 spells CSARTGPREKLFF. The CDR3 region has the DNA TGCAGTGCTAGAACCGGGCCGAGGGAAAAACTGTTTTTT.

The sample holds a few counts of this clonotype. This chain connects TRBV5-6 to TRBJ1-4, with TRBD1 matching 7 bases. V was pared by 4 bases and J by 7 bases, with 7 bases of the junction left unmatched. This CDR3 has 14 amino acids. The germline CDR1 and CDR2 sequences are SGHDT and YYEEEE. The CDR3 sequence: CASSARGTSEKLFF. DNA for the CDR3: TGTGCCAGCAGCGCCAGGGGGACGAGTGAAAAACTGTTTTTT.

This clonotype has only a few counts. The J gene is TRBJ1-2, the V gene TRBV4-1; no clear D gene. CDR1 is MGHRA and CDR2 is YSYEKL in the germline V gene. The CDR3 loop spans 14 amino acids. The V and J ends lost 1 base and 8 bases respectively, with 14 bases between them. The DNA for the CDR3 is TGCGCCAGCAGCCAAGCGGGGAGTGCGGACGGCTACACCTTC. This codes for CASSQAGSADGYTF.

This clonotype came up a few times. The chain has TRBV5-1 and TRBJ1-1; no clear D gene. Germline-derived CDR1 and CDR2 are SGHRS and YFSETQ. V dropped 0 bases and J dropped 4 bases, with 10 bases sitting between them. The CDR3 is made up of 14 amino acids. CDR3 in DNA: TGCGCCAGCAGCTTGGGGGCTTCGGGCACTGAAGCTTTCTTT. This gives the protein CASSLGASGTEAFF. The variable domain in full, completed from reference TRBV5-1 and TRBJ1-1, reads KAGVTQTPRYLIKTRGQQVTLSCSPISGHRSVSWYQQTPGQGLQFLFEYFSETQRNKGNFPGRFSGRQFSNSRSEMNVSTLELGDSALYLCASSLGASGTEAFFGQGTRLTVV.

The gene calls are TRBV28 and TRBJ2-1, with D perhaps given as TRBD1 or TRBD2 (5 bases each). V was shortened by 4 bases and J by 5 bases, with 18 bases between the two germline ends. Germline CDR1 MDHEN, CDR2 SYDVKM. The CDR3 is made up of 16 amino acids. The CDR3 protein is CASSSLASARDNEQFF. CDR3 in DNA: TGTGCCAGCAGTTCCTTAGCGTCGGCCAGGGACAATGAGCAGTTCTTC.

This clonotype was seen ten or more times. The chain combines TRBV4-2 with TRBJ2-2; D uncertain. The CDR3 extends over 12 amino acids. V was cut by 3 bases and J by 2 bases, with 1 base left in between. The germline CDR1 and CDR2 sequences are LGHNA and YNFKEQ. The CDR3 sequence: CASSHNTGELFF. CDR3 coding DNA: TGTGCCAGCAGCCACAACACCGGGGAGCTGTTTTTT.